The TCR beta chain described here comes from a study of shared clonotypes between healthy human individuals. Notes on the study in general: Blood alone was sampled, and tissue repertoires likely differ. In general, naive subsets displayed greater estimated richness than memory subsets did.

A CD45RA+ naive subset and a CD45RA-negative memory subset were split from CD4+ cells. Trimming shortened V by 2 bases and J by 2 bases, and 6 bases separated the two germline ends. The CDR3 runs to 13 residues. Germline V gene data show CDR1 as MDHEN and CDR2 as SYDVKM. A roughly 200 ng quantity of DNA, tens of thousands of T cell genomes, went into the sorted-subset replicate PCRs. The assay was immunoSEQ multiplex PCR, and TCRdb's table has in-frame clones only and misses some. The sample has hundreds of thousands of clones; more than 60% are singletons. To note about this clone: What it binds is unknown. The same CDR3 also results from other DNA sequences found in this sample.

Sequencing was performed on memory CD4+ T cells sorted from blood. The subset: CD45RA-negative fraction. This receptor was identified in a man aged 30-40 years in good health. The chain has TRBV28 and TRBJ2-5; possible D gene TRBD2, 5 bases. The CDR3 nucleotides read TGTGCCAGCAGTTTACTAGCTCAAGAGACCCAGTACTTC. As protein: CASSLLAQETQYF. Drawing the rest from reference TRBV28 and TRBJ2-5, the complete variable domain is DVKVTQSSRYLVKRTGEKVFLECVQDMDHENMFWYRQDPGLGLRLIYFSYDVKMKEKGDIPEGYSVSREKKERFSLILESASTNQTSMYLCASSLLAQETQYFGPGTRLLVL.